A selection of T cell receptor beta chains follows, all from one sample in a study of response to subunit inactivated influenza vaccine. A single record per CDR3 protein comes from TCRdb applying MiXCR to the RT-PCR reads. There are 450,000 to 550,000 distinct CDR3 sequences in the sample; about 25% occur only once, and 1.9% lies in the top ten. The specimen comprised CD4+ T cells sorted from PBMCs, sampled about 5 days after vaccination. All receptors come from a man aged 50-60 years who received an inactivated influenza vaccine. Both conserved end residues are part of each CDR3. The D gene is left open where the match is weak. Clone size, where shown, is once, few, many, or a class for clones that have expanded.

v_gene	d_gene	abundance	j_gene	CDR3nt	CDR3aa
TRBV6-2/TRBV6-3	-	-	TRBJ1-2	TGTGCCAGCAGATCGGGAGGGACGGACGACTATGGCTACACCTTC	CASRSGGTDDYGYTF
TRBV25-1	-	-	TRBJ2-1	TGTGCCAGCATGGTAAGCTCCTACAATGAGCAGTTCTTC	CASMVSSYNEQFF
TRBV7-6	-	-	TRBJ2-3	TGTGCCAGCAGTCCAAGGCCGGGGACAGATACGCAGTATTTT	CASSPRPGTDTQYF
TRBV6-5	TRBD2	-	TRBJ2-3	TGTGCCAGCAGTTACCGGCCTCGACTAGCGGGCACAGATACGCAGTATTTT	CASSYRPRLAGTDTQYF
TRBV5-1	-	-	TRBJ2-1	TGCGCCAGCAGCCCTCCGGTATGGGGGTACAATGAGCAGTTCTTC	CASSPPVWGYNEQFF
TRBV5-1	TRBD1	-	TRBJ2-7	TGCGCCAGCAGACGCGGACAGGGGGCGGACGAGCAGTACTTC	CASRRGQGADEQYF
TRBV20-1	-	-	TRBJ1-2	TGCAGTGCTAGAGAGTCGACAGGTGGAGATGGCTACACCTTC	CSARESTGGDGYTF
TRBV5-1	TRBD1	few	TRBJ2-6	TGCGCCAGCAGCAGGGGACAGGGTTCCTCTGGGGCCAACGTCCTGACTTTC	CASSRGQGSSGANVLTF
TRBV6-1	TRBD1	few	TRBJ2-5	TGTGCCAGCACCGAACTCCGGGACAGGGGCGAAGAGACCCAGTACTTC	CASTELRDRGEETQYF
TRBV20-1	-	few	TRBJ2-1	TGCAGTGCTTTTTACAATGAGCAGTTCTTC	CSAFYNEQFF
TRBV5-1	-	-	TRBJ1-1	TGCGGCAGCAGCTTACAGGGTATTGAAGCTTTCTTT	CGSSLQGIEAFF
TRBV6-1	TRBD1	-	TRBJ1-1	TGTGCCAGCAAGGACAGGGGGCGTTGGACTGAAGCTTTCTTT	CASKDRGRWTEAFF
TRBV12-3/TRBV12-4	TRBD1	few	TRBJ1-6	TGTGCCAGCAGCGGTGGACAGGGGGCAAGGTCACCCCTCCACTTT	CASSGGQGARSPLHF
TRBV11-2	TRBD1	-	TRBJ2-4	TGTGCCAGCAGCATGGGACAGTTCCTAACCGTAGCCAAAAACATTCAGTACTTC	CASSMGQFLTVAKNIQYF
TRBV3-1	TRBD2	few	TRBJ2-3	TGTGCCAGCAGCAAACTAGCGGGGGCGGGGGATACGCAGTATTTT	CASSKLAGAGDTQYF